The T cell receptor (beta chain) described here comes from a study of post-analysis software for immune sequencing data. Study-level background: Patients had relapsing-remitting, secondary progressive or progressive-relapsing multiple sclerosis; some lacked subtype. General study findings and limits: Multiple sclerosis was associated with a significant reduction in normalized Chao1 diversity relative to controls. Samples prepared in the same batch strongly co-clustered by F measure.

Unique molecular identifiers were built into the TCR beta cDNA libraries. The authors obtained roughly 0.5 million cDNA molecules from around 0.96 to 9.9 million T cells. Using its own MiXCR run on the PCR reads, TCRdb lists one record per CDR3 protein. Counted here are roughly 580,000 distinct CDR3 sequences, roughly 45% occurring once; the ten biggest clones make up roughly 1.8%. Concerning this clonotype: The target antigen is unknown.

The origin of this receptor is a girl aged 10-17 years with multiple sclerosis. Sequencing was done on a sample of blood.

CDR3 nucleotide sequence: TGTGCCAGCAGTTTCTGGGACAACCAAGAGACCCAGTACTTC. This sequence encodes CASSFWDNQETQYF. The V and J genes are TRBV12-3 or TRBV12-4 and TRBJ2-5; D perhaps matches TRBD1 (6 bases). Trimming shortened V by 3 bases and J by 0 bases, and 8 bases separated the two germline ends. This CDR3 has 14 residues.